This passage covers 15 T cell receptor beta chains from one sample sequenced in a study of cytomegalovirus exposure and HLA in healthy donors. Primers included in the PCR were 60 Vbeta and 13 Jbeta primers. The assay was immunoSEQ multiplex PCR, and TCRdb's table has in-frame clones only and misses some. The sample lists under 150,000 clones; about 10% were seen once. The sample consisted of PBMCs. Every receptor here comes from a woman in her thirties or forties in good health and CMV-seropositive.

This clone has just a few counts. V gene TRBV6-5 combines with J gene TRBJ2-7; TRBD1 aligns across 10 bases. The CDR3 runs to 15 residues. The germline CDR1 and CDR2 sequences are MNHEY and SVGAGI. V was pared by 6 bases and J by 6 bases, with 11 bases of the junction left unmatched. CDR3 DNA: TGTGCCAGCAGACCCTCAACCGGGACAGGGGTCGAGCAGTACTTC. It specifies CASRPSTGTGVEQYF.

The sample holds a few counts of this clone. The chain's CDR3 is CASSLGSFSGNTIYF. CDR3 sequence (DNA): TGTGCCAGCAGCCTCGGGTCCTTCTCTGGAAACACCATATATTTT. J is TRBJ1-3 and V is TRBV6-5; D unresolved. V lost 6 bases and J lost 0, with 12 bases in between. CDR1 is MNHEY and CDR2 is SVGAGI in the germline V gene. CDR3 length: 15 amino acids.

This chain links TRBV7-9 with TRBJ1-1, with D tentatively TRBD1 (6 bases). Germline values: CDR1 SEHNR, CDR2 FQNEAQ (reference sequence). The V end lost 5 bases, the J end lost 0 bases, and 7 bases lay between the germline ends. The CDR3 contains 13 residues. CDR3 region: CASSRTVNTEAFF. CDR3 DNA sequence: TGTGCCAGCAGCCGGACAGTGAACACTGAAGCTTTCTTT. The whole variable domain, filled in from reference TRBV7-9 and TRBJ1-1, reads DTGVSQNPRHKITKRGQNVTFRCDPISEHNRLYWYRQTLGQGPEFLTYFQNEAQLEKSRLLSDRFSAERPKGSFSTLEIQRTEQGDSAMYLCASSRTVNTEAFFGQGTRLTVV.

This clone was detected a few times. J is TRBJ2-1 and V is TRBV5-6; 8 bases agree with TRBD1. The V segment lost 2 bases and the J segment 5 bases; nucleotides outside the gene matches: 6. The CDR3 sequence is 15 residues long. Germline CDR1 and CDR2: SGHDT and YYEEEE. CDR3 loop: CASSFGQGRNNEQFF. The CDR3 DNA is TGTGCCAGCAGCTTCGGACAGGGCCGGAACAATGAGCAGTTCTTC.

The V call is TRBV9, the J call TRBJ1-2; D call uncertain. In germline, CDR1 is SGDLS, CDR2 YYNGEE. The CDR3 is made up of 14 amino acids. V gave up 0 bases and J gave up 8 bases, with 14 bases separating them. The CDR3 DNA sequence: TGTGCCAGCAGCGTAGACCCTTACGAGAGCGGCTACACCTTC. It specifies CASSVDPYESGYTF.

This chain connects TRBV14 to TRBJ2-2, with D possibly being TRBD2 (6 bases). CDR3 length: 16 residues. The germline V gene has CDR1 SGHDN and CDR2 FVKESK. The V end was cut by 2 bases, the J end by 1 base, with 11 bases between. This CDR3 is CASSQPGLRNTGELFF. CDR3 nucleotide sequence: TGTGCCAGCAGCCAACCGGGACTGAGGAACACCGGGGAGCTGTTTTTT.

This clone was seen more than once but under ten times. This chain's CDR3 is CASSLQGAPYEQYF. In nucleotides, the CDR3 is TGTGCCAGCAGTCTCCAGGGGGCCCCCTACGAGCAGTACTTC. The rearrangement uses TRBV27 and TRBJ2-7; the match to TRBD1 covers 8 bases. This CDR3 has 14 residues. V gave up 5 bases and J gave up 2 bases; unmatched junction bases: 5. Germline assignment: CDR1 MNHEY and CDR2 SMNVEV (reference sequence).

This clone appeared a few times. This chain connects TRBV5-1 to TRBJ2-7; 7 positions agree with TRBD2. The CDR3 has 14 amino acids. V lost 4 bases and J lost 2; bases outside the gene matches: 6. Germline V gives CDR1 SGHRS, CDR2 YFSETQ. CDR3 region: CASSRGGGTYEQYF. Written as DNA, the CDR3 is TGCGCCAGCAGCCGAGGCGGGGGTACCTACGAGCAGTACTTC.

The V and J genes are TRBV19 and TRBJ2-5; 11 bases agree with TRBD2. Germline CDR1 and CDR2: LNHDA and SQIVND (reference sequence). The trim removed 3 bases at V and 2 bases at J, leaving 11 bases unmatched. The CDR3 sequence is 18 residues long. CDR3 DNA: TGTGCCAGTAGTATTAGGCTAGCGGGGGGCGGACTACAAGAGACCCAGTACTTC. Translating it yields CASSIRLAGGGLQETQYF.

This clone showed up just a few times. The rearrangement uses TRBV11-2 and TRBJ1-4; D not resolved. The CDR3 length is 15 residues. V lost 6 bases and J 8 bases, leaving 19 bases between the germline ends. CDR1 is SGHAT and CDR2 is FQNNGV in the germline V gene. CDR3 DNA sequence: TGTGCCAGCAGGCGAGCAGGAGGACGTCTGGAAAAACTGTTTTTT. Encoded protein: CASRRAGGRLEKLFF.

For the CDR3, the DNA is TGTGCCAGCAGCACTAGGGGAGGCCACTATAATTCACCCCTCCACTTT. Translating gives CASSTRGGHYNSPLHF. This chain links TRBV11-3 with TRBJ1-6, with a possible D match to TRBD1 (5 bases). This CDR3 is 16 amino acids long. CDR1 is SGHNT, CDR2 YENEEA, per germline. The V end was cut by 5 bases, the J end by 3 bases, with 14 bases between.

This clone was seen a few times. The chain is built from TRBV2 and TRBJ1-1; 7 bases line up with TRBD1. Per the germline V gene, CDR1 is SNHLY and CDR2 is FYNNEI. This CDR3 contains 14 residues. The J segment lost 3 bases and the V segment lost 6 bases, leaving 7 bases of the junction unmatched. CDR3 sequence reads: CASSQDRLDTEAFF. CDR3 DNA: TGTGCCAGCAGCCAGGACAGGTTGGACACTGAAGCTTTCTTT.

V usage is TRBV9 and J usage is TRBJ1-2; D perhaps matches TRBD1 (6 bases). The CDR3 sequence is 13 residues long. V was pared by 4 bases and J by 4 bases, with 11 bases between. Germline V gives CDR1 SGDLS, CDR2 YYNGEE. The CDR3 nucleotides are TGTGCCAGCAGCTCGCGGGGGGCCTATGGCTACACCTTC. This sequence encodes CASSSRGAYGYTF.

CDR3 DNA: TGTGCCAGCAGCTTTGTGGAGGTCGTAGCCGGGGAGCTGTTTTTT. Translation gives CASSFVEVVAGELFF. This chain joins TRBV5-6 and TRBJ2-2; a possible D gene is TRBD2 (5 bases). Trimming removed 2 bases from V and 6 bases from J, with 14 bases in between. Germline CDR1 and CDR2: SGHDT and YYEEEE. This CDR3 spans 15 amino acids. Using reference TRBV5-6 and TRBJ2-2 for the parts outside the CDR3, the full variable domain is DAGVTQSPTHLIKTRGQQVTLRCSPKSGHDTVSWYQQALGQGPQFIFQYYEEEERQRGNFPDRFSGHQFPNYSSELNVNALLLGDSALYLCASSFVEVVAGELFFGEGSRLTVL.

This CDR3 is CASSRQGADYEQYF. The CDR3 coding sequence is TGTGCCAGCAGCCGACAGGGAGCCGACTACGAGCAGTACTTC. J is TRBJ2-7 and V is TRBV7-2, with 7 bases fitting TRBD1. The V gene's germline CDR1 is SGHTA and CDR2 FQGNSA. The length of the CDR3 is 14 residues. J lost 3 bases, V lost 5 bases, and 7 bases had no gene match.